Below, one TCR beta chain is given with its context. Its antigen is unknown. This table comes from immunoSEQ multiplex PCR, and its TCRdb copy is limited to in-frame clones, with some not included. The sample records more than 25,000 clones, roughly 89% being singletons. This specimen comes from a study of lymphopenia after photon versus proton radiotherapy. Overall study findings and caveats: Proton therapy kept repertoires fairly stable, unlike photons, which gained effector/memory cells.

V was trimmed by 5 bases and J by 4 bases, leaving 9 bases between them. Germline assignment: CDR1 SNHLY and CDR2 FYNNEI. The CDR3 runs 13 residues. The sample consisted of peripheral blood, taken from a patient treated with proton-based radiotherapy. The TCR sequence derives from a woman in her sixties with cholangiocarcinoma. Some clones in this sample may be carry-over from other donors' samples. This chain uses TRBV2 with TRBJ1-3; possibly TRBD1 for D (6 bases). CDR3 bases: TGTGCCAGCAGTAGGACAGTCGGAAACACCATATATTTT. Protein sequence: CASSRTVGNTIYF.